A selection of T cell receptor beta chains follows, all from one sample in a study of T-cell memory formation after mild COVID-19. Each CDR3 protein gets one entry after TCRdb re-called the 5' RACE reads with MiXCR. The table lists about 560,000 distinct CDR3 sequences, about a fifth of them singletons, with approximately 8.4% in the top ten. Sequencing was done on a sample of PBMCs or a T cell subset sorted from them (not recorded which). The receptors stem from an adult woman who had mild COVID-19 (a few samples of this study predate the infection). Cell type and time point are not known. The conserved cysteine and the conserved F or W are not part of the CDR3 here. D genes are given only for firm matches.

V gene,J gene,D gene,CDR3 protein
TRBV7-2,TRBJ2-7,.,ASSLSPGRYEQY
TRBV7-8,TRBJ2-1,.,ASYSENEQF
TRBV7-9,TRBJ2-1,.,ASSGSDRNEQF
TRBV13,TRBJ2-5,TRBD2,ASSSTSGGAWEETQY
TRBV15,TRBJ2-5,.,ATSRDQAGMETQY
TRBV3-1,TRBJ2-5,.,ASSQNHRREETQY
TRBV6-6,TRBJ2-3,.,ASRPLGSTDTQY
TRBV7-2,TRBJ2-7,.,ASSYGTSYEQY
TRBV7-9,TRBJ1-4,TRBD1,ASSIGQGGNEKLF
TRBV20-1,TRBJ2-3,.,SAIELVRTSSTDTQY
TRBV20-1,TRBJ2-7,TRBD2,SAPRTSEGSYEQY
TRBV20-1,TRBJ2-3,.,SAYLGVTQY
TRBV23-1,TRBJ2-2,TRBD2,ASSQRSRRCGRDAGELF
TRBV7-2,TRBJ1-1,TRBD1,ASSLQGARTEAF
TRBV10-3,TRBJ1-2,.,AISERSTGANYGYT
TRBV5-1,TRBJ1-2,.,ASSLGGTGVFGYT
TRBV27,TRBJ1-2,.,ASSLTANRGYT
TRBV6-2/TRBV6-3,TRBJ2-7,TRBD1,ASSYSRQGYEQY
TRBV9,TRBJ1-3,.,ASSERGFSGNTIY
TRBV12-3/TRBV12-4,TRBJ1-5,TRBD1,ASSWDRRDQPQH
TRBV15,TRBJ2-7,TRBD1,ATSRGKGATYEQY
TRBV27,TRBJ2-7,TRBD1,ASSLSGTGTLRGYEQY
TRBV7-6,TRBJ2-1,.,ASSRTPSALAGSYNEQF
TRBV7-9,TRBJ1-2,.,ASSFPEPGNHNYGYT
TRBV12-3/TRBV12-4,TRBJ2-2,TRBD1,ASSRRQGINTGELF
TRBV12-3/TRBV12-4,TRBJ2-5,.,ASSSTSGKTQY
TRBV7-9,TRBJ2-7,.,ASSFATEQY
TRBV5-1,TRBJ1-4,TRBD1,ASSLAARQGREKLF
TRBV11-2,TRBJ1-2,.,ASSPRGVRAAGYT
TRBV5-6,TRBJ2-5,.,ASSFSARETQY
TRBV12-3/TRBV12-4,TRBJ2-3,TRBD1,ASSSRSGQAGDTQY
TRBV6-2/TRBV6-3,TRBJ2-1,TRBD2,ASSTHTSGASNEQF
TRBV20-1,TRBJ2-1,TRBD2,SASGRQSYNEQF
TRBV6-5,TRBJ2-7,.,ASSSGSLPRANEQY
TRBV30,TRBJ2-1,TRBD2,AWRGGSDEQF
TRBV7-2,TRBJ2-6,TRBD2,AIRGREARGANVLT
TRBV24-1,TRBJ2-3,TRBD2,ASGSSAGGGGLTDTQY
TRBV3-1,TRBJ1-1,.,ASSQDYRTTTEAF
TRBV7-9,TRBJ2-3,.,ASSFRHSTDTQY
TRBV5-6,TRBJ2-7,TRBD2,ASSVQGLAGLSHEQY
TRBV5-5,TRBJ1-1,TRBD1,ASSLDRVDTEAF
TRBV4-1,TRBJ1-3,.,ASSQGNTIY
TRBV2,TRBJ2-1,TRBD2,ASSEGTRNNEQF
TRBV24-1,TRBJ2-3,TRBD2,ATSVSGRETDTQY
TRBV11-2,TRBJ1-2,.,ASSLDFWGAPANYGYT
TRBV12-3/TRBV12-4,TRBJ1-6,.,ASSPIRQNSPLH
TRBV12-3/TRBV12-4,TRBJ1-1,.,ASLKGLRVDTEAF
TRBV5-5,TRBJ2-5,.,ASSLAGGGKETQY
TRBV20-1,TRBJ2-2,TRBD2,SARDRGGATGELF
TRBV27,TRBJ1-2,TRBD1,ASSFLRGPGGYT
TRBV7-2,TRBJ1-1,TRBD1,ASSRVRGRSTEAF
TRBV20-1,TRBJ2-2,TRBD2,SASGLAGAGELF
TRBV29-1,TRBJ2-7,.,SVERQGFNEQY
TRBV7-2,TRBJ1-3,.,ASSSRTPGTIY